The 9 T cell receptor beta chains reported below all come from one sample, sequenced in a study of shared clonotypes between healthy human individuals. This table comes from immunoSEQ multiplex PCR, and its TCRdb copy is limited to in-frame clones, with some not included. The sample lists 400,000 or so clones; about 97% were seen once. The specimen sequenced was memory CD8+ T cells sorted from blood. Subset denoted: CD45RO+ cells pooled with CCR7-negative TemRA cells. All receptors derive from a man aged 25 to 40 in good health.

V usage is TRBV6-5 and J usage is TRBJ2-1; tentatively, D is TRBD1 or TRBD2 (5 bases each). Germline V lookup: CDR1 MNHEY, CDR2 SVGAGI. V was cut by 0 bases and J by 7 bases, with 10 bases left in between. The CDR3 consists of 14 residues. CDR3 sequence: CASSYSIWGNEQFF. The DNA for the CDR3 is TGTGCCAGCAGTTACTCGATATGGGGGAATGAGCAGTTCTTC.

This chain's CDR3 is CASSWTGTGNRETQYF. The CDR3 DNA is TGTGCCAGCAGCTGGACCGGGACAGGGAATAGGGAGACCCAGTACTTC. The chain combines TRBV5-6 with TRBJ2-5, with TRBD1 matching over 9 bases. The V gene's germline CDR1 is SGHDT and CDR2 YYEEEE. V lost 3 bases and J lost 5; bases outside the gene matches: 11. The CDR3 sequence is 16 residues long.

This sequence joins TRBV6-5 and TRBJ2-7; the D is unclear. Germline assignment: CDR1 MNHEY and CDR2 SVGAGI. The germline V and J ends were trimmed by 6 bases and 6 bases, with 18 bases remaining between them. The CDR3 loop spans 14 amino acids. The CDR3 bases are TGTGCCAGCAGCCAGGATGTAGAAGTAGGCGAGCAGTACTTC. It is translated as CASSQDVEVGEQYF.

This clone has just one count. At one end the junction does not follow the germline gene, possibly because of a read error. J is TRBJ2-7 and V is TRBV7-7; 8 nucleotides match TRBD1. CDR1 is SSHAT, CDR2 FNYEAQ, per germline (reference sequence). CDR3 length equals 15 residues. In DNA form, the CDR3 reads TGTGCTAGCAGCCCGTCCATGGACAGGGCCTACGAGCAGTACTTC. The encoded protein is CASSPSMDRAYEQYF.

J is TRBJ2-3 and V is TRBV2; D is possibly TRBD1 (6 bases). V lost 6 bases and J lost 6, with 13 bases in between. The length of the CDR3 is 13 residues. Germline-derived CDR1 and CDR2 are SNHLY and FYNNEI. CDR3 protein: CASRLYDRDTQYF. In DNA form, the CDR3 reads TGTGCCAGCAGATTATACGACAGGGATACGCAGTATTTT.

The rearrangement uses TRBV2 and TRBJ2-7; D not certain. V was pared by 2 bases and J by 4 bases, with 6 bases between. Germline CDR1 SNHLY, CDR2 FYNNEI. The CDR3 totals 12 residues. The CDR3 bases are TGTGCCAGCAGTGAATTGGTGTACGAGCAGTACTTC. Amino acid sequence: CASSELVYEQYF.

A word on this clone: The sample has other DNA sequences that encode this CDR3 too. J is TRBJ2-5 and V is TRBV28; D uncertain. The length of the CDR3 is 11 residues. Germline V gene data show CDR1 as MDHEN and CDR2 as SYDVKM. V dropped 4 bases and J dropped 3 bases, with 3 bases sitting between them. The CDR3 loop is CASSSKETQYF. CDR3 in DNA: TGTGCCAGCAGTTCGAAAGAGACCCAGTACTTC.

The chain links TRBV6-1 to TRBJ1-1, with unresolved D. The CDR3 is 14 residues long. The germline CDR1 and CDR2 sequences are MNHNS and SASEGT. V lost 5 bases and J lost 5, with 15 bases in between. The CDR3 nucleotides read TGTGCCAGCAGTCGCCTGGGTTTGGGTACTGAAGCTTTCTTT. Its protein is CASSRLGLGTEAFF.

The chain uses TRBV4-2 and TRBJ2-7; 10 positions agree with TRBD2. Germline V lookup: CDR1 LGHNA, CDR2 YNFKEQ. The junction had 4 bases not matched to a gene; V was cut back by 5 bases and J by 6 bases. This CDR3 contains 13 residues. The DNA of the CDR3 is TGTGCCAGCAGCGCTAGCGGGAGCGGCGAGCAGTACTTC. Translation: CASSASGSGEQYF.